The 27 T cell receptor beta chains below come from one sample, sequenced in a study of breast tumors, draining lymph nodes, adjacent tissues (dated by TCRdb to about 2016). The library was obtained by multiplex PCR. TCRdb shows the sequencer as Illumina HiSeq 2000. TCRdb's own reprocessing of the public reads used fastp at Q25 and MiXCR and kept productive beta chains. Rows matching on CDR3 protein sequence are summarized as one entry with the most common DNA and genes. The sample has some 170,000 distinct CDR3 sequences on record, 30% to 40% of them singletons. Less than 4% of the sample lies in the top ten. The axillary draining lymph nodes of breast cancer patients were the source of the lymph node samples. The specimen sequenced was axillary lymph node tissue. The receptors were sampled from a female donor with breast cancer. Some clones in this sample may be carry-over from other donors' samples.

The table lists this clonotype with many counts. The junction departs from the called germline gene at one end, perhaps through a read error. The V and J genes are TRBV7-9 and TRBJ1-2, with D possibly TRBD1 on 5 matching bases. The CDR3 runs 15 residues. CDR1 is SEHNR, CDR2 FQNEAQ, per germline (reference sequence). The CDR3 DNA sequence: TGTGCCAGCAGCTTATTCGCAGGGTTGTACTATGGCTACCCCTTC. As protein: CASSLFAGLYYGYPF.

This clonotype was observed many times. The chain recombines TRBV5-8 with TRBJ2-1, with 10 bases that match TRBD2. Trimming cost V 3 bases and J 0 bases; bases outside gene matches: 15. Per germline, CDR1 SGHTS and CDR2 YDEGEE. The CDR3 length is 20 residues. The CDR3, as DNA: TGTGCCAGCAGCTACGCCTCGCTAGCGGGAGCCCCTAGCTCCTACAATGAGCAGTTCTTC. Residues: CASSYASLAGAPSSYNEQFF. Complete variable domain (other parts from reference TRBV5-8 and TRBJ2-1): EAGVTQSPTHLIKTRGQQATLRCSPISGHTSVYWYQQALGLGLQFLLWYDEGEERNRGNFPPRFSGRQFPNYSSELNVNALELEDSALYLCASSYASLAGAPSSYNEQFFGPGTRLTVL.

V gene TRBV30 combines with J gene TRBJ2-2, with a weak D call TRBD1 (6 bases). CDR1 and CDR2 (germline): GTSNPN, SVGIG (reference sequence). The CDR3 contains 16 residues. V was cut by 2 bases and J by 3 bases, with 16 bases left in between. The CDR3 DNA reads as TGTGCCTGGAGTCTGGCAGGGGCGTACGACACCGGGGAGCTGTTTTTT. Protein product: CAWSLAGAYDTGELFF.

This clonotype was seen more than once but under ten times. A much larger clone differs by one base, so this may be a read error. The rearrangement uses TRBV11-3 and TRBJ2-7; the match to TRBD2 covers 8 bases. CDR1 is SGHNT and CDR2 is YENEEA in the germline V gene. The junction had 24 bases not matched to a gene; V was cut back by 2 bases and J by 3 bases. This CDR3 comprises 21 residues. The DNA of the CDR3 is TGTGCCAGCAGCTTAAGGAACTTGGCGGGGGGATCAGGGGTCGGAAACTACGAGCAGTACTTC. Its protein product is CASSLRNLAGGSGVGNYEQYF.

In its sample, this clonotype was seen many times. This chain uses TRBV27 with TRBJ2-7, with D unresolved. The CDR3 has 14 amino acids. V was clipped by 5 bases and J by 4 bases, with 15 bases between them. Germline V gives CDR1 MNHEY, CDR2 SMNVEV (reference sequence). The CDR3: CASSPAVRAYEQYF. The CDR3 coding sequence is TGTGCCAGCAGTCCCGCCGTAAGGGCATACGAGCAGTACTTC.

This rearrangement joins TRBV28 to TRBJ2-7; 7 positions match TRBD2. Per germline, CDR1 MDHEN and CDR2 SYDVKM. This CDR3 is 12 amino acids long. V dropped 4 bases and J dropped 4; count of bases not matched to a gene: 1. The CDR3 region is CASSSGRYEQYF. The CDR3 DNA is TGTGCCAGCAGTTCCGGGAGGTACGAGCAGTACTTC.

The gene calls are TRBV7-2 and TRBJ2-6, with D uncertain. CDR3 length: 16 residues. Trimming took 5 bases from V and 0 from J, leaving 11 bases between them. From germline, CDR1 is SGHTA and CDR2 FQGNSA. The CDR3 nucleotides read TGTGCCAGCAGCCTAGGTAGAAGCTCTGGGGCCAACGTCCTGACTTTC. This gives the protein CASSLGRSSGANVLTF.

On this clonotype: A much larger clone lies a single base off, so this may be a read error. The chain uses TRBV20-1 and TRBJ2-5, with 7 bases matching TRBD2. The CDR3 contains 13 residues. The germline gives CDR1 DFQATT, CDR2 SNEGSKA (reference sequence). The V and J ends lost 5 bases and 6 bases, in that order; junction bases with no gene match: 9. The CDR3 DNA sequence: TGCAGTGCTCACGGCGGGGGAAAAAAGACCCAGTACTTC. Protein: CSAHGGGKKTQYF.

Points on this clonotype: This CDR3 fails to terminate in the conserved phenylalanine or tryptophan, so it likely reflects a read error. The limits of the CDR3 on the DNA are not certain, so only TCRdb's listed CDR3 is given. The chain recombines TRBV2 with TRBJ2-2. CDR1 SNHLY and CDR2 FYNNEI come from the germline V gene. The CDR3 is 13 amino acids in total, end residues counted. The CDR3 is CASSESGIGELFL.

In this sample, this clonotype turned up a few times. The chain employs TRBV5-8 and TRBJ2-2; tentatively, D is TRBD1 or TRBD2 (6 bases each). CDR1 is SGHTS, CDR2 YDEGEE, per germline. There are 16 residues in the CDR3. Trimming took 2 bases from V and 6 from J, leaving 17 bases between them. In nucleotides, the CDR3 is TGTGCCAGCAGCTTCGGGGGCACTCGGAAAGCCGGGGAGCTGTTTTTT. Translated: CASSFGGTRKAGELFF.

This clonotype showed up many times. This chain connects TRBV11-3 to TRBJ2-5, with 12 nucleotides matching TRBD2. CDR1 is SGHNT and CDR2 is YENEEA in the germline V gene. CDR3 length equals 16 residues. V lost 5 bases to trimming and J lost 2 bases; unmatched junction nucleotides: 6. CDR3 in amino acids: CASSPGLAGRQETQYF. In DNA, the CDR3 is TGTGCCAGCAGCCCAGGACTAGCGGGGAGACAAGAGACCCAGTACTTC.

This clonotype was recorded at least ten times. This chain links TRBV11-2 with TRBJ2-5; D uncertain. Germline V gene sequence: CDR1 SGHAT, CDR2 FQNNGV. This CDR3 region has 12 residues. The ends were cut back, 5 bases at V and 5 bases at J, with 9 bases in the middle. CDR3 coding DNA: TGTGCCAGCAGCCACTCCGGGGAGACCCAGTACTTC. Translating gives CASSHSGETQYF.

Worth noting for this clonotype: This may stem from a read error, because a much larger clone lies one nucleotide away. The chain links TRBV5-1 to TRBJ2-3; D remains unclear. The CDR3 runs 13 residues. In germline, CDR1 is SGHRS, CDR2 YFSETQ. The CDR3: CAGSLSVTDTQYF. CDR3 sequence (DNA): TGCGCCGGCAGCTTATCAGTCACAGATACGCAGTATTTT.

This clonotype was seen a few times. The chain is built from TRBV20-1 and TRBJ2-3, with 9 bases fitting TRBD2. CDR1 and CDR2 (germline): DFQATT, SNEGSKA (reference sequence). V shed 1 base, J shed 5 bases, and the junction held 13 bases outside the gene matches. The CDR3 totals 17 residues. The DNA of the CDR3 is TGCAGTGCTAGAGTTCCTTTAGCGGGGGTGGTTATAGATACGCAGTATTTT. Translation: CSARVPLAGVVIDTQYF.

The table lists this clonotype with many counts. For the CDR3, the DNA is TGTGCCATCAGGGGATTGAGCTCCTATAATTCACCCCTCCACTTT. This gives the protein CAIRGLSSYNSPLHF. The V call is TRBV10-3, the J call TRBJ1-6; D is ambiguous. The germline V gene has CDR1 ENHRY and CDR2 SYGVKD. The CDR3 has 15 residues. Trimming took 6 bases from V and 0 from J, leaving 9 bases between them.

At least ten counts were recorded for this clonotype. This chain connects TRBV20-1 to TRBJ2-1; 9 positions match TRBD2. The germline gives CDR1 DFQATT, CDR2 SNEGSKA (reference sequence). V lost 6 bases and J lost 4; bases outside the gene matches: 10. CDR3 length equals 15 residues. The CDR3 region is CSAPRGTSRYNEQFF. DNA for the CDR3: TGCAGTGCCCCTAGGGGGACTAGCAGATACAATGAGCAGTTCTTC.

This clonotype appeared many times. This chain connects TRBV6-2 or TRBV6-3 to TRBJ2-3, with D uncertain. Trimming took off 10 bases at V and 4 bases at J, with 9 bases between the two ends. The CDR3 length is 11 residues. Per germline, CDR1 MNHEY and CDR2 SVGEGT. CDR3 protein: CAIDVADTQYF. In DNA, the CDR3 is TGTGCCATCGACGTGGCAGATACGCAGTATTTT.

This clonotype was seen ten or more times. DNA of the CDR3: TGCAGTGCTAGAGGGGGGACAGGGGACTATGGCTACACCTTC. Translating gives CSARGGTGDYGYTF. V gene TRBV20-1 combines with J gene TRBJ1-2; 10 positions agree with TRBD1. Germline V lookup: CDR1 DFQATT, CDR2 SNEGSKA (reference sequence). This CDR3 is 14 amino acids long. With V trimmed by 1 base and J by 3 bases, 2 bases remained unmatched.

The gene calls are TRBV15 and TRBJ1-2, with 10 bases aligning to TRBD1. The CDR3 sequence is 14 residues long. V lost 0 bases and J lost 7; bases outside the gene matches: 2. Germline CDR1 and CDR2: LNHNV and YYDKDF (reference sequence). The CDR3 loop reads CATSREGQGSGYTF. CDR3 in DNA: TGTGCCACCAGCAGAGAGGGACAGGGGTCTGGCTACACCTTC.

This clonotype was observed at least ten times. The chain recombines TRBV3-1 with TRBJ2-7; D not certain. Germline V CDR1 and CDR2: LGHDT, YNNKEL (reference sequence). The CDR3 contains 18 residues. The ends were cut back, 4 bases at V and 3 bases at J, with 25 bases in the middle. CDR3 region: CASSLSDGVVLPHYEQYF. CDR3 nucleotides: TGTGCCAGCAGCCTATCGGACGGAGTCGTACTCCCTCACTACGAGCAGTACTTC.

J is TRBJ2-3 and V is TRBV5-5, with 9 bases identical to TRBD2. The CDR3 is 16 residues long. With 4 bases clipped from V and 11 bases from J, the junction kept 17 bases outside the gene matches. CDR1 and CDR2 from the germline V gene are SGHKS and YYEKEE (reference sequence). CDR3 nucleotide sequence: TGTGCCAGCAGCCTCTCCGGGCGGGAGGGCCATGATGAGCAGTATTTT. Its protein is CASSLSGREGHDEQYF.

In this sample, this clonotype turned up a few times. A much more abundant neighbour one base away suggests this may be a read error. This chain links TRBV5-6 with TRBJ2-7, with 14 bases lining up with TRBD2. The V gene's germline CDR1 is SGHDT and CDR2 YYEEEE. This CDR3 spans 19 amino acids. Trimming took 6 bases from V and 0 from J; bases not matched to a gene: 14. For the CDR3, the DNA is TGTGCCAGCAACAACCAACTAACGGGACTAGCGGGAGTCTCCTACGAGCAGTACTTC. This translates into CASNNQLTGLAGVSYEQYF.

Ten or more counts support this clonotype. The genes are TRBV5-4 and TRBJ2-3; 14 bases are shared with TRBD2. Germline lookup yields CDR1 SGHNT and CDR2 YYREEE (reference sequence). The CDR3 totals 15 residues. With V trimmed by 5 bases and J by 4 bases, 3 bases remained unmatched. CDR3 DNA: TGTGCCAGCAGACTGGGACTAGCGGGAGCAGATACGCAGTATTTT. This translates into CASRLGLAGADTQYF.

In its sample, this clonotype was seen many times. The CDR3 here is CASRTGLADSYEQYF. The CDR3 DNA reads as TGTGCCAGCAGGACGGGACTAGCGGATTCCTACGAGCAGTACTTC. This chain links TRBV2 with TRBJ2-7; 11 positions agree with TRBD2. Germline V lookup: CDR1 SNHLY, CDR2 FYNNEI. V trimming: 6 bases; J trimming: 1 base; junction bases outside the gene matches: 5. The CDR3 is made up of 15 amino acids.

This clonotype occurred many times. The CDR3 coding sequence is TGTGCCAGCAGTTTCCCCGGGGCGAGGTATGGCTACACCTTC. Its protein product is CASSFPGARYGYTF. The chain recombines TRBV12-3 or TRBV12-4 with TRBJ1-2; TRBD1 might be the D (5 bases). Trimming shortened V by 3 bases and J by 5 bases, and 13 bases separated the two germline ends. This CDR3 spans 14 amino acids.

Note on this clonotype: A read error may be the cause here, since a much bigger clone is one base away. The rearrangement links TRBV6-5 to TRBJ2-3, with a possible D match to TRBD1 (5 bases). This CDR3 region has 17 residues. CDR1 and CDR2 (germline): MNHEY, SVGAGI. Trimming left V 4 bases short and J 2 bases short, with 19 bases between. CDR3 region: CASSSSIFRASTDTQYF. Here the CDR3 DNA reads TGTGCCAGCAGTTCCTCGATATTCAGGGCTTCCACAGATACGCAGTATTTT.

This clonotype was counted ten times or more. For the CDR3, the DNA is TGTGCCAGCAGCCAAGCCTTAGGACCGCCACTCGGGACCCAGTACTTC. Translation: CASSQALGPPLGTQYF. The V gene is TRBV3-1, the J gene TRBJ2-5; D call uncertain. The V and J ends lost 1 base and 7 bases respectively, with 19 bases between them. The CDR3 has 16 residues. The germline CDR1 and CDR2 sequences are LGHDT and YNNKEL (reference sequence).